This is a list of T cell receptor beta chains from one sample in a study of beta chain features in type 1 diabetes. Sequenced by immunoSEQ multiplex PCR; TCRdb stores in-frame clones only, minus some. The sample yields roughly 370,000 clones, around 14% seen once. The specimen sequenced was naive CD4+ T cells from blood. Receptor source: a man aged 25 to 40 in good health. The CDR3 runs from the conserved cysteine through the conserved F or W. A D gene is named only where the DNA matches it firmly. A row's size may be missing; if present it is once, few, many or a size class.

>TRBD2|TRBV30|few|TRBJ2-3|13
CAWRTSGTDTQYF
TGTGCCTGGAGGACTAGCGGCACAGATACGCAGTATTTT
>NA|TRBV5-4|few|TRBJ2-5|15
CASSLALGTQETQYF
TGTGCCAGCAGCTTGGCCTTAGGCACCCAAGAGACCCAGTACTTC
>NA|TRBV18|NA|TRBJ2-5|16
CASSPNRQGLQETQYF
TGTGCCAGCTCACCCAATCGACAGGGACTCCAAGAGACCCAGTACTTC
>NA|TRBV25-1|many|TRBJ2-6|13
CASSEAGANVLTF
TGTGCCAGCAGTGAAGCTGGGGCCAACGTCCTGACTTTC
>NA|TRBV4-1|NA|TRBJ2-7|16
CASSQDGGVFSREQYF
TGCGCCAGCAGCCAAGATGGCGGGGTTTTCAGTCGGGAGCAGTACTTC
>NA|TRBV21-1|NA|TRBJ2-1|18
CASSKDLRLLLEYAEQFF
TGTGCCAGCAGCAAAGATTTGAGGCTACTCCTGGAGTACGCTGAGCAGTTCTTC
>TRBD2|TRBV7-6|NA|TRBJ2-5|14
CASSLAGGRETQYF
TGTGCCAGCAGCTTGGCGGGGGGCCGAGAGACCCAGTACTTC
>TRBD1|TRBV7-2|NA|TRBJ2-2|16
CASSSRQGANTGELFF
TGTGCCAGCAGCTCCCGACAGGGGGCCAACACCGGGGAGCTGTTTTTT
>NA|TRBV18|NA|TRBJ1-2|15
CASSPGPGQVGGYTF
TGTGCCAGCTCACCTGGCCCCGGCCAGGTTGGTGGCTACACCTTC
>TRBD1|TRBV4-3|few|TRBJ2-1|15
CASSRDRDLHNEQFF
TGCGCCAGCAGCCGGGACAGGGATCTCCACAATGAGCAGTTCTTC
>TRBD1|TRBV19|few|TRBJ1-2|14
CASSIGQGLYGYTF
TGTGCCAGTAGTATTGGACAGGGCCTCTATGGCTACACCTTC
>TRBD1|TRBV7-2|few|TRBJ1-1|14
CASSLAGQGAEAFF
TGTGCCAGCAGCTTAGCGGGGCAGGGGGCTGAAGCTTTCTTT
>NA|TRBV7-2|NA|TRBJ2-3|15
CASSLVGQSTDTQYF
TGTGCCAGCAGCTTAGTTGGACAGAGCACAGATACGCAGTATTTT
>TRBD2|TRBV4-2|few|TRBJ2-1|16
CASSQTSGRATNEQFF
TGTGCCAGCAGCCAGACTAGCGGGAGGGCCACCAATGAGCAGTTCTTC
>NA|TRBV7-9|NA|TRBJ2-5|16
CASRPWWGDSQETQYF
TGTGCCAGCAGACCTTGGTGGGGGGATAGCCAAGAGACCCAGTACTTC
>NA|TRBV6-1|NA|TRBJ2-7|14
CASSGLDPSYEQYF
TGTGCCAGCAGTGGATTGGACCCCTCCTACGAGCAGTACTTC
>NA|TRBV7-2|few|TRBJ2-3|15
CASSPMWEAADTQYF
TGTGCCAGCAGCCCCATGTGGGAGGCCGCAGATACGCAGTATTTT
>NA|TRBV5-1|NA|TRBJ2-1|11
CASSFANEQFF
TGCGCCAGCAGCTTCGCTAATGAGCAGTTCTTC
>NA|TRBV29-1|NA|TRBJ2-3|16
CSVQTLGGAIRYTQYF
TGCAGCGTTCAAACCTTGGGGGGGGCCATCCGGTATACGCAGTATTTT
>NA|TRBV6-6|NA|TRBJ2-1|11
CASSFREEQFF
TGTGCCAGCAGTTTCCGAGAGGAGCAGTTCTTC
>NA|TRBV2|NA|TRBJ2-2|15
CASSEVPGSAGELFF
TGTGCCAGCAGTGAAGTCCCCGGGAGCGCCGGGGAGCTGTTTTTT
>NA|TRBV5-1|few|TRBJ2-6|15
CASSLGDFGANVLTF
TGCGCCAGCAGCTTGGGTGACTTTGGGGCCAACGTCCTGACTTTC
>NA|TRBV5-4|few|TRBJ1-1|14
CASSFRMQNTEAFF
TGTGCCAGCAGCTTCCGTATGCAGAACACTGAAGCTTTCTTT
>NA|TRBV10-3|few|TRBJ2-1|11
CAISPDNEQFF
TGTGCCATCAGCCCAGACAATGAGCAGTTCTTC
>TRBD2|TRBV29-1|few|TRBJ2-2|15
CSVHSTSASTGELFF
TGCAGCGTTCACTCGACTAGCGCATCTACCGGGGAGCTGTTTTTT
>TRBD2|TRBV7-8|NA|TRBJ2-1|20
CASSFLTLAGGHDRSNEQFF
TGTGCCAGCAGCTTTTTGACACTAGCGGGAGGGCATGATAGGTCCAATGAGCAGTTCTTC
>NA|TRBV15|NA|TRBJ2-5|13
CATREGGRETQYF
TGTGCCACCAGGGAAGGGGGGCGAGAGACCCAGTACTTC
>TRBD1|TRBV7-9|few|TRBJ2-2|17
CASSHGVGTGNTGELFF
TGTGCCAGCAGCCACGGAGTGGGGACAGGGAACACCGGGGAGCTGTTTTTT
>NA|TRBV6-5|NA|TRBJ2-5|13
CASYEGAQETQYF
TGTGCCAGCTATGAGGGAGCCCAAGAGACCCAGTACTTC
>NA|TRBV25-1|few|TRBJ1-2|13
CASSDRVNYGYTF
TGTGCCAGCAGTGACAGGGTTAACTATGGCTACACCTTC
>NA|TRBV15|few|TRBJ2-5|14
CATSSVATQETQYF
TGTGCCACCAGTTCAGTAGCGACTCAAGAGACCCAGTACTTC
>NA|TRBV2|many|TRBJ2-5|11
CASSEEETQYF
TGTGCCAGCAGTGAAGAAGAGACCCAGTACTTC
>NA|TRBV29-1|few|TRBJ2-7|15
CSVATVVQGTGEQYF
TGCAGCGTTGCGACGGTGGTTCAGGGAACGGGCGAGCAGTACTTC
>NA|TRBV7-2|NA|TRBJ2-2|16
CASSSQTRRHTGELFF
TGTGCCAGCAGCTCCCAAACTAGACGGCACACCGGGGAGCTGTTTTTT
>NA|TRBV29-1|few|TRBJ1-1|13
CSEQQGLKGEAFF
TGCAGCGAGCAACAGGGCTTGAAAGGTGAAGCTTTCTTT
>TRBD1|TRBV5-1|NA|TRBJ2-1|16
CASSPNRGKSYNEQFF
TGCGCCAGCAGCCCCAACAGGGGTAAATCCTACAATGAGCAGTTCTTC
>TRBD1|TRBV2|NA|TRBJ1-5|14
CASSGQGGGQPQHF
TGTGCCAGCAGTGGACAGGGCGGAGGGCAGCCCCAGCATTTT
>TRBD2|TRBV27|few|TRBJ2-1|16
CASSYEAGGLVDEQFF
TGTGCCAGCAGTTACGAAGCGGGGGGGCTAGTTGATGAGCAGTTCTTC
>TRBD1|TRBV25-1|NA|TRBJ1-5|15
CASSGTGLGNQPQHF
TGTGCCAGCAGTGGGACAGGGCTCGGCAATCAGCCCCAGCATTTT
>NA|TRBV7-9|NA|TRBJ2-1|15
CASSLRGFSHNEQFF
TGTGCCAGCAGCTTACGAGGGTTCTCCCACAATGAGCAGTTCTTC
>NA|TRBV30|few|TRBJ1-1|13
CAWSVQRDTEAFF
TGTGCCTGGAGTGTACAGAGAGACACTGAAGCTTTCTTT
>TRBD1|TRBV30|few|TRBJ1-5|12
CAWNDRDQPQHF
TGTGCCTGGAATGACAGGGATCAGCCCCAGCATTTT
>NA|TRBV19|NA|TRBJ2-1|16
CASSSSEGKTYNEQFF
TGTGCCAGTAGTTCCTCCGAGGGGAAGACGTACAATGAGCAGTTCTTC
>NA|TRBV6-1|few|TRBJ2-3|13
CASAFGGTDTQYF
TGTGCCAGCGCGTTCGGGGGCACAGATACGCAGTATTTT
>NA|TRBV7-2|few|TRBJ1-5|13
CASSQAGPQPQHF
TGTGCCAGCAGCCAGGCAGGCCCCCAGCCCCAGCATTTT
>NA|TRBV23-1|many|TRBJ2-1|13
CASSQCGGDEQFF
TGCGCCAGCAGTCAATGTGGGGGCGATGAGCAGTTCTTC
>TRBD1|TRBV2|NA|TRBJ2-5|13
CASQGQGAETQYF
TGTGCCAGCCAAGGACAGGGAGCCGAGACCCAGTACTTC
>NA|TRBV6-5|NA|TRBJ2-3|13
CASSFSYTDTQYF
TGTGCCAGCAGTTTCAGTTACACAGATACGCAGTATTTT